This TCR beta chain was sequenced for a study of cytomegalovirus exposure and HLA in healthy donors. General study results and limits: In vitro checks showed that a few CMV-associated chains really do target CMV antigens. Some TCR beta chains (roughly 160 of them) were listed as cytomegalovirus-associated. Most TCRs appeared rarely, but some public TCRs recurred in many donors.

Germline loops: CDR1 GTSNPN, CDR2 SVGIG (reference sequence). V was clipped by 5 bases and J by 2 bases, with 21 bases between them. CDR3 length: 16 amino acids. On this clone itself: Its specificity is not known.

Assay used: immunoSEQ multiplex PCR; TCRdb lists only in-frame clones, some missing. The sample gives fewer than 75,000 clones, around 94% of which show up once; 1.5% to 2% is in the top ten. This clonotype was obtained from a woman aged 18 to 35 in good health and CMV-seropositive. The chain uses TRBV30 and TRBJ2-5, with D tentatively TRBD1 (6 bases). The sequenced sample consisted of PBMCs. CDR3 amino acids: CAWSKYWDTGQETQYF. The DNA for the CDR3 is TGTGCCTGGTCCAAATACTGGGACACGGGGCAAGAGACCCAGTACTTC.